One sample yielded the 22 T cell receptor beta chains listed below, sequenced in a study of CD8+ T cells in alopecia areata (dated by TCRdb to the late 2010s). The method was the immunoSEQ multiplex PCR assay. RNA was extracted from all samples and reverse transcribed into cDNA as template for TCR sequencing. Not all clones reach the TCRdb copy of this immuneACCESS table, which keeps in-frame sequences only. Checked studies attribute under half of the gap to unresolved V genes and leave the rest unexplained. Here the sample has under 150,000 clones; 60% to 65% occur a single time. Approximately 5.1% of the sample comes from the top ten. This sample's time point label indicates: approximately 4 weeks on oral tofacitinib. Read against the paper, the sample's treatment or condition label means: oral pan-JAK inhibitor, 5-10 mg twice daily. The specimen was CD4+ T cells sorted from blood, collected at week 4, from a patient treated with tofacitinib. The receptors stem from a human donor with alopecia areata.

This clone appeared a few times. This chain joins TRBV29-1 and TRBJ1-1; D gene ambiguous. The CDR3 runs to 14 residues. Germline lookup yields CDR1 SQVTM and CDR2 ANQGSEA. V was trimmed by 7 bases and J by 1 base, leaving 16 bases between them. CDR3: CSGFGRATNTEAFF. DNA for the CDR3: TGCAGCGGATTCGGGAGGGCCACGAACACTGAAGCTTTCTTT. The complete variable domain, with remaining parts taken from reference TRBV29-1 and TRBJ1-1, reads SAVISQKPSRDICQRGTSLTIQCQVDSQVTMMFWYRQQPGQSLTLIATANQGSEATYESGFVIDKFPISRPNLTFSTLTVSNMSPEDSSIYLCSGFGRATNTEAFFGQGTRLTVV.

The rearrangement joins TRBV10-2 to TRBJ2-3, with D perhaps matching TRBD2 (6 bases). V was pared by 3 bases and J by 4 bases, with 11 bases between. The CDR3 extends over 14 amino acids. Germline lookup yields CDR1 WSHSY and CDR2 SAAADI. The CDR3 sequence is CASSDTSSSDTQYF. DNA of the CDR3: TGCGCCAGCAGTGACACTAGCTCATCAGATACGCAGTATTTT.

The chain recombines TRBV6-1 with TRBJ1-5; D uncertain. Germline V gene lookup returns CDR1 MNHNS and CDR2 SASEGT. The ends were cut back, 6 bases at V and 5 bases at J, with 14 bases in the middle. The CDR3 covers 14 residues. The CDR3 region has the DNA TGTGCCAGCAGGGAACAGTTGGGCTATCAGCCCCAGCATTTT. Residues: CASREQLGYQPQHF.

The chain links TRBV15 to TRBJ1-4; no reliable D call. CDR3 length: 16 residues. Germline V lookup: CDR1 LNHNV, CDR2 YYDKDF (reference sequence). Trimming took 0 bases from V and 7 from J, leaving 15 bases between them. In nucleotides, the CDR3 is TGTGCCACCAGCAGAGACCGTAGAAGGGCAAGTGAAAAACTGTTTTTT. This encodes CATSRDRRRASEKLFF.

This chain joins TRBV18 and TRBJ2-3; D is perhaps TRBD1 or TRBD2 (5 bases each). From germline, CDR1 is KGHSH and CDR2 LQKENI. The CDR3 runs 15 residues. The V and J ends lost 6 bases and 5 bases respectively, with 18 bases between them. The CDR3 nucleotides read TGTGCCAGCTCCCCCTTCGGGGCGCCGGGAGATACGCAGTATTTT. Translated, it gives CASSPFGAPGDTQYF.

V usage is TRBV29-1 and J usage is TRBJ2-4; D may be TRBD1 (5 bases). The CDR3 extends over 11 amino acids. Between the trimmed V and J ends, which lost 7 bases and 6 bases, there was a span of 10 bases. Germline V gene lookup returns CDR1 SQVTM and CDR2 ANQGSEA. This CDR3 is CSGGHGNIQYF. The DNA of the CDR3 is TGCAGCGGTGGACACGGAAACATTCAGTACTTC.

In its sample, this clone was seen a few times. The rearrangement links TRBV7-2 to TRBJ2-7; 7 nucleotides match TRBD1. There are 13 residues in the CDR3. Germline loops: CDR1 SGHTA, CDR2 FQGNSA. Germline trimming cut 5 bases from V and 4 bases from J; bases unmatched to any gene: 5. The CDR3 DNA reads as TGTGCCAGCAGCCCGGGACAGCAATACGAGCAGTACTTC. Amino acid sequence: CASSPGQQYEQYF.

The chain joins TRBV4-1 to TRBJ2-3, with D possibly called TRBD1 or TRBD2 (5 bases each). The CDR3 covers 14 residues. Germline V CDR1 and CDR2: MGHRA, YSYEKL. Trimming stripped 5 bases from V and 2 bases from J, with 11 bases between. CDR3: CASSIRDATDTQYF. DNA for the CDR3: TGCGCCAGCAGCATCCGGGACGCCACAGATACGCAGTATTTT.

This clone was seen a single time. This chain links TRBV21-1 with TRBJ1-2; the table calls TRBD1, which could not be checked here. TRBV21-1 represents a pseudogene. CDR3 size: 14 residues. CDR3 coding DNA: TGTGCCAGCAGCACGACAGGGGGTAACTATGGCTACACCTTC. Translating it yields CASSTTGGNYGYTF.

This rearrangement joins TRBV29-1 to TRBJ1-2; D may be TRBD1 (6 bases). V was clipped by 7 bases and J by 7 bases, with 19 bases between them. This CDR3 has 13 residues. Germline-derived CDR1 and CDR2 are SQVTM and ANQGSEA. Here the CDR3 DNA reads TGCAGCGCCCCCGGGGCGGGGGCAAGTGGCTACACCTTC. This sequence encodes CSAPGAGASGYTF.

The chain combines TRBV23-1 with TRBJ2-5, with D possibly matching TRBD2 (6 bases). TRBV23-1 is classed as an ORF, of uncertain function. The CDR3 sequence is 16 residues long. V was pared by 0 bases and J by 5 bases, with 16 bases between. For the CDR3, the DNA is TGCGCCAGCAGTCAATCGATCCAGGCCCGGGGGGAGACCCAGTACTTC. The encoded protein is CASSQSIQARGETQYF.

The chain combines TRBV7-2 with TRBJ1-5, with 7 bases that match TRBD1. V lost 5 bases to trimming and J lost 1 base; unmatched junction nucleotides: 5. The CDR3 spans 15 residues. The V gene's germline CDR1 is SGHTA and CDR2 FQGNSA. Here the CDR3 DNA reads TGTGCCAGCAGCCCCCAACAGGGGAGCAATCAGCCCCAGCATTTT. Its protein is CASSPQQGSNQPQHF. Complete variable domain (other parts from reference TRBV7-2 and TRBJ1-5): GAGVSQSPSNKVTEKGKDVELRCDPISGHTALYWYRQSLGQGLEFLIYFQGNSAPDKSGLPSDRFSAERTGGSVSTLTIQRTQQEDSAVYLCASSPQQGSNQPQHFGDGTRLSIL.

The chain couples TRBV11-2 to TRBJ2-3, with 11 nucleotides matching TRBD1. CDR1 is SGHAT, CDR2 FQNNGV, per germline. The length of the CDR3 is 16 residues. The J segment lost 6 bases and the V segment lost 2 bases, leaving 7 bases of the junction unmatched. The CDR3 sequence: CASSLSRTGGVDTQYF. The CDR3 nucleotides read TGTGCCAGCAGCTTATCCCGGACAGGGGGCGTGGATACGCAGTATTTT.

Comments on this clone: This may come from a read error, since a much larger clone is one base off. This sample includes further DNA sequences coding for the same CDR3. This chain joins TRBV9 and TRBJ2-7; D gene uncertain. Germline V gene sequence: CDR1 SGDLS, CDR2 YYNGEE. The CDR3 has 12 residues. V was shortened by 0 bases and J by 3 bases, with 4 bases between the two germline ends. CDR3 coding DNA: TGTGCCAGCAGCGTAGGAGGCTACGAGCAGTACTTC. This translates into CASSVGGYEQYF.

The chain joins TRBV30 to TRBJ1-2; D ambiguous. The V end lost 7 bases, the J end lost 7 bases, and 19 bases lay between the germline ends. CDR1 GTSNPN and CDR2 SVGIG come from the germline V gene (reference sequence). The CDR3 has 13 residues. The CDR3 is CASDGGRRVGYTF. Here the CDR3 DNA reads TGTGCCTCCGACGGAGGCCGGAGGGTTGGCTACACCTTC.

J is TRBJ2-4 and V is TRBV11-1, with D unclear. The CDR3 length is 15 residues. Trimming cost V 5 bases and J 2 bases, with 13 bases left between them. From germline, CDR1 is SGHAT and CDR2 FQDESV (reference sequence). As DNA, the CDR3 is TGTGCCAGCAGCCGACGCGGCCTGCCCAAAAACATTCAGTACTTC. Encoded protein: CASSRRGLPKNIQYF.

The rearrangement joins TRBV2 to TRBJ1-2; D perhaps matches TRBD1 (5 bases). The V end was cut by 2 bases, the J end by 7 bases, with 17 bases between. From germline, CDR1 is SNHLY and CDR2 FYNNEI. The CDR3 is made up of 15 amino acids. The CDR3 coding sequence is TGTGCCAGCAGTGAAACAACGGTGGCCGGGGGTGGCTACACCTTC. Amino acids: CASSETTVAGGGYTF.

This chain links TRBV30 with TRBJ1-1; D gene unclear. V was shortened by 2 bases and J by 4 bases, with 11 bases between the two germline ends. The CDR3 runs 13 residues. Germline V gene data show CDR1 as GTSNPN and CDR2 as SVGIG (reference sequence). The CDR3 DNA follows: TGTGCCTGGAGTACATCTGAGGGCACTGAAGCTTTCTTT. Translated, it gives CAWSTSEGTEAFF.

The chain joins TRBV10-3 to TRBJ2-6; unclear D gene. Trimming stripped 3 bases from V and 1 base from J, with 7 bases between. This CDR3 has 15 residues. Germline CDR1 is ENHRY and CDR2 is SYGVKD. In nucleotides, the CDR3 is TGTGCCATCAGTGATCCGGGTTCTGGGGCCAACGTCCTGACTTTC. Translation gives CAISDPGSGANVLTF.

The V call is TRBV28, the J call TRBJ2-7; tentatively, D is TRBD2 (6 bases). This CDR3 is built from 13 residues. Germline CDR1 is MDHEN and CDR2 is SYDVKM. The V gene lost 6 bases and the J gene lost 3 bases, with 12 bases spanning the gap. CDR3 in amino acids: CASRTPGLYEQYF. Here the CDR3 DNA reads TGTGCCAGCAGAACACCGGGACTCTACGAGCAGTACTTC.

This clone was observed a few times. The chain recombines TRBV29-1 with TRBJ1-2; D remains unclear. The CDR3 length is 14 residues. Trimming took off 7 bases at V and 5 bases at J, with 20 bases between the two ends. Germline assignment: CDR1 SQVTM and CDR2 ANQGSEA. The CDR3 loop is CSATPPGGRYGYTF. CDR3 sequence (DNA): TGCAGCGCCACCCCTCCGGGAGGGAGGTATGGCTACACCTTC.

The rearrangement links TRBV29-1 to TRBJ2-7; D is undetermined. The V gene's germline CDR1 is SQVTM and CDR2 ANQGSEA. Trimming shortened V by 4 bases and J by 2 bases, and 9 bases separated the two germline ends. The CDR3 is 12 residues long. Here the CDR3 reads CSVAPDAYEQYF. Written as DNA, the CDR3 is TGCAGCGTTGCCCCAGACGCCTACGAGCAGTACTTC.